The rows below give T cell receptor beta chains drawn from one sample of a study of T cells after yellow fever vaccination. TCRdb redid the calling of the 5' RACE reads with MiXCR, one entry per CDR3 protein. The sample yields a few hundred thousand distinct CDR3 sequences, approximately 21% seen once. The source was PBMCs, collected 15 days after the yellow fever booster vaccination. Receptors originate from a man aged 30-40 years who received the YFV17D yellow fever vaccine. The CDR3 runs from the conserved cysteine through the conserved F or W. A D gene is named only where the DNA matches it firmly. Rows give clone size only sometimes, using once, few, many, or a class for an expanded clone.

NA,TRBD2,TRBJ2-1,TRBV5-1,TGCGCCAGCAGTAGCGGGAGTGGCGACAATGAGCAGTTCTTC,CASSSGSGDNEQFF
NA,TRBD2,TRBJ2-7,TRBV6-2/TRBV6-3,TGTGCCAGCAGTGCCGGGACTAGCGGGAATACCTACGAGCAGTACTTC,CASSAGTSGNTYEQYF
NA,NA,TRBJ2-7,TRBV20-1,TGCAGTGCATTCTCCAGGGAAAGGGCCTACGAGCAGTACTTC,CSAFSRERAYEQYF
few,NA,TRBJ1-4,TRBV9,TGTGCCAGCAGCCTCATCGGGGGGGCTAATGAAAAACTGTTTTTT,CASSLIGGANEKLFF
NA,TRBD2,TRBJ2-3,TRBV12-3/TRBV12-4,TGTGCCAGCACCCCCACGGGTAGCGGGATCGCAGATACGCAGTATTTT,CASTPTGSGIADTQYF
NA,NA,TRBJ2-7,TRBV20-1,TGCAGTGCCCGAACGGGACAACTCTACGAGCAGTACTTC,CSARTGQLYEQYF
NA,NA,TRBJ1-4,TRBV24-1,TGTGCCACCAGTGAATCCGGGAATAATGAAAAACTGTTTTTT,CATSESGNNEKLFF
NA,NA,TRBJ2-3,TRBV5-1,TGCGCCAGCAGCTTGGGAGTCCCCACCTACGATACGCAGTATTTT,CASSLGVPTYDTQYF
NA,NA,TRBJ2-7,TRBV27,TGTGCCAGCAGTTTTTCACCATCTCGCTCCCTCTACGAGCAGTACTTC,CASSFSPSRSLYEQYF
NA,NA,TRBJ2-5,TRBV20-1,TGCAGTGCTAGAAACCCACAGGGCCCAGAGACCCAGTACTTC,CSARNPQGPETQYF
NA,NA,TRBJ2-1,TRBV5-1,TGCGCCAGCAGCAGTGGCCCGGGCGAGAGCTCCTACAATGAGCAGTTCTTC,CASSSGPGESSYNEQFF
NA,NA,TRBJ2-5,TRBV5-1,TGCGCCAGCAGCATCGGGAGAGTGATCGAGACCCAGTACTTC,CASSIGRVIETQYF
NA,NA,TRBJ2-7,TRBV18,TGTGCCAGCTCACGTTCGAGGGGCGGAACCTACGAGCAGTACTTC,CASSRSRGGTYEQYF
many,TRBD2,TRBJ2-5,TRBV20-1,TGCAGTGCTATTTCGTTTAGCGGGAGCAAACAAGAGACCCAGTACTTC,CSAISFSGSKQETQYF